These 14 T cell receptor beta chains were all obtained from the same sample, sequenced in a study of T cell repertoires in cytomegalovirus infection. Each CDR3 protein is one row after TCRdb ran MiXCR on the reads. The repertoire holds nearly 700,000 distinct CDR3 sequences, with 30% to 40% as singletons. Their cognate antigens are unknown. Sequencing used cultured PBMCs, obtained from culture after CMV antigen stimulation. All receptors derive from a human donor in good health (CMV status not recorded). Some clones in this sample may be carry-over from other donors' samples.

This clonotype was recorded many times. V gene TRBV7-9 combines with J gene TRBJ2-2; D unresolved. Trimming took 0 bases from V and 0 from J, leaving 5 bases between them. This CDR3 spans 15 amino acids. Germline V lookup: CDR1 SEHNR, CDR2 FQNEAQ (reference sequence). The CDR3 DNA sequence: TGTGCCAGCAGCTTAGCCGGACCGAACACCGGGGAGCTGTTTTTT. It translates to CASSLAGPNTGELFF.

Only a few counts were recorded for this clonotype. The V call is TRBV12-3 or TRBV12-4, the J call TRBJ1-5, with no clear D. There are 15 residues in the CDR3. V shed 1 base and J shed 4 bases, with 11 bases lying between them. CDR3 loop: CASSLDSMINQPQHF. In DNA form, the CDR3 reads TGTGCCAGCAGTTTAGACAGTATGATTAATCAGCCCCAGCATTTT.

J is TRBJ1-5 and V is TRBV7-2; unclear D gene. V lost 2 bases and J 6 bases, leaving 8 bases between the germline ends. The length of the CDR3 is 13 residues. Germline V gives CDR1 SGHTA, CDR2 FQGNSA. Here the CDR3 DNA reads TGTGCCAGCAGCTTAAGTTCCCGTCAGCCCCAGCATTTT. It is translated as CASSLSSRQPQHF.

V is TRBV18 and J is TRBJ2-1; 13 bases line up with TRBD2. Germline V gives CDR1 KGHSH, CDR2 LQKENI. The CDR3 sequence is 15 residues long. V trimming: 3 bases; J trimming: 8 bases; junction bases outside the gene matches: 4. The CDR3 sequence: CASSPGGLAGHEQFF. The CDR3 DNA reads TGTGCCAGCTCACCGGGGGGACTAGCGGGACATGAGCAGTTCTTC.

The chain employs TRBV7-9 and TRBJ2-5; perhaps TRBD1 as D (5 bases). Germline assignment: CDR1 SEHNR and CDR2 FQNEAQ (reference sequence). Trimming took off 6 bases at V and 4 bases at J, with 18 bases between the two ends. The CDR3 covers 15 residues. The CDR3 bases are TGTGCCAGCAGGCCCCGGGTTGGCCAGGGAGAGACCCAGTACTTC. Translating it yields CASRPRVGQGETQYF.

This clonotype has a handful of counts. The chain couples TRBV12-3 or TRBV12-4 to TRBJ1-5; maybe TRBD1 (6 bases). The CDR3 is 14 residues long. Trimming removed 6 bases at V and 6 bases at J, with 15 bases between. The DNA for the CDR3 is TGTGCCAGCAGCCCTACAGGGAGTGGTCAGCCCCAGCATTTT. This codes for CASSPTGSGQPQHF.

In this sample, this clonotype turned up a few times. The chain employs TRBV6-1 and TRBJ1-2; maybe TRBD1 (5 bases). Germline CDR1 MNHNS, CDR2 SASEGT. The V gene lost 4 bases and the J gene lost 7 bases, with 19 bases spanning the gap. The CDR3 has 15 residues. The CDR3 reads CASSGWDLPSVGYTF. CDR3 DNA: TGTGCCAGCAGTGGGTGGGACCTCCCCAGTGTTGGCTACACCTTC.

This rearrangement joins TRBV6-8 to TRBJ1-2; a weak D match, TRBD1 (6 bases). The germline gives CDR1 MNHGY, CDR2 SAAAGT. Trimming removed 7 bases at V and 2 bases at J, with 23 bases between. The CDR3 has 17 amino acids. This CDR3 reads CASTRTLQGMGNYGYTF. CDR3 in DNA: TGTGCCAGCACTCGTACCTTACAGGGTATGGGCAACTATGGCTACACCTTC.

This clonotype has just a few counts. The chain uses TRBV5-1 and TRBJ1-5; the D gene is possibly TRBD1 (5 bases). Trimming stripped 4 bases from V and 6 bases from J, with 14 bases between. Germline CDR1 is SGHRS and CDR2 is YFSETQ. The CDR3 runs 14 residues. DNA of the CDR3: TGCGCCAGCAGCAAGGATGCAGGGAGTCAGCCCCAGCATTTT. Translating gives CASSKDAGSQPQHF.

There are a few counts of this clonotype. The V gene is TRBV12-3 or TRBV12-4, the J gene TRBJ2-5, with 10 bases aligning to TRBD2. The CDR3 totals 15 residues. J gave up 5 bases and V 2 bases, and 5 bases lay outside the gene matches. The DNA for the CDR3 is TGTGCCAGCAGTTTATTCCTAGCGGGGGAGGAGACCCAGTACTTC. It encodes CASSLFLAGEETQYF.

This clonotype appeared once. The J gene is TRBJ2-1, the V gene TRBV19, with D tentatively TRBD1 (5 bases). CDR1 LNHDA and CDR2 SQIVND come from the germline V gene (reference sequence). Trimming took 6 bases from V and 1 from J, leaving 22 bases between them. The CDR3 covers 18 residues. CDR3 amino acids: CASRKGIRSQGSYNEQFF. DNA of the CDR3: TGTGCCAGTAGGAAGGGGATCAGAAGTCAGGGTTCCTACAATGAGCAGTTCTTC. The full variable domain, with the rest looked up from reference TRBV19 and TRBJ2-1, is DGGITQSPKYLFRKEGQNVTLSCEQNLNHDAMYWYRQDPGQGLRLIYYSQIVNDFQKGDIAEGYSVSREKKESFPLTVTSAQKNPTAFYLCASRKGIRSQGSYNEQFFGPGTRLTVL.

The chain's CDR3 is CASSPRWTGSSEKLFF. The DNA of the CDR3 is TGTGCCAGCAGCCCCAGATGGACAGGAAGTTCTGAAAAACTGTTTTTT. The chain has TRBV7-2 and TRBJ1-4, with 7 bases that match TRBD1. CDR3 length: 16 residues. Trimming took 5 bases from V and 7 from J; bases not matched to a gene: 13. The V gene's germline CDR1 is SGHTA and CDR2 FQGNSA.

This clonotype was counted ten times or more. The CDR3 is CASSLARLLAGGADTQYF. The CDR3 DNA sequence: TGTGCCAGCAGCTTAGCGCGGTTACTAGCGGGAGGTGCAGATACGCAGTATTTT. The chain joins TRBV7-8 to TRBJ2-3, with 12 bases that match TRBD2. The CDR3 loop spans 18 amino acids. Looked up from germline, CDR1 is SGHVS and CDR2 is FQNEAQ. With 0 bases clipped from V and 4 bases from J, the junction kept 8 bases outside the gene matches. The variable domain in full, with the rest retrieved from reference TRBV7-8 and TRBJ2-3, is GAGVSQSPRYKVAKRGQDVALRCDPISGHVSLFWYQQALGQGPEFLTYFQNEAQLDKSGLPSDRFFAERPEGSVSTLKIQRTQQEDSAVYLCASSLARLLAGGADTQYFGPGTRLTVL.

The chain recombines TRBV7-9 with TRBJ2-1, with a tentative D call TRBD1 (5 bases). The CDR3 totals 14 residues. Germline V gene lookup returns CDR1 SEHNR and CDR2 FQNEAQ (reference sequence). V lost 1 base to trimming and J lost 12 bases, with 16 bases between them. Here the CDR3 DNA reads TGTGCCAGCAGCTTAGAGATAACAAAAGGGGCGCAGTTCTTC. As protein: CASSLEITKGAQFF.